This TCR beta chain is from a study of patients and donors after allogeneic stem cell transplantation. CDR3 length equals 14 residues. V gave up 2 bases and J gave up 9 bases, with 12 bases separating them. The germline CDR1 and CDR2 sequences are SGHRS and YFSETQ. TCRdb analysed the RT-PCR reads with MiXCR anew, one entry per CDR3 protein. This table holds around 200,000 distinct CDR3 sequences, about 37% found once. This clonotype has more than one count but fewer than ten. The sample consisted of blood, either unsorted or a sorted T cell fraction (not recorded which). This clonotype was sampled from a human donor who was either an allogeneic HSCT recipient or a stem cell or donor lymphocyte infusion donor (not recorded which). It is not recorded whose cells these are; they may come from a transplant donor. V and J are TRBV5-1 and TRBJ1-6; D perhaps matches TRBD1 (6 bases). The CDR3, as DNA: TGCGCCAGCAGCTTCGACAGGTCTAGTTCACCCCTCCACTTT. Its translation: CASSFDRSSSPLHF.